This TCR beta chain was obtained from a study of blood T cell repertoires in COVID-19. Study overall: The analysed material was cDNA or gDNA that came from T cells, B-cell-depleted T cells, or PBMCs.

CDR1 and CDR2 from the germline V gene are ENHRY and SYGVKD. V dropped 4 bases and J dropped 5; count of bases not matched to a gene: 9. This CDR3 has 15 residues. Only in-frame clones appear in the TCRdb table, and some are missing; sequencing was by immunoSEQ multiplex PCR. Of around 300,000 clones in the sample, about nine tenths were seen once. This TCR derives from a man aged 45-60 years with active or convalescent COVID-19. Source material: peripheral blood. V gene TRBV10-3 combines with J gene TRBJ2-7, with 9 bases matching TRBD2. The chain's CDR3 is CAISGVAGGPHEQYF. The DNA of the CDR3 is TGTGCCATCAGTGGGGTTGCGGGAGGGCCCCACGAGCAGTACTTC.